A single sample gave rise to the 22 T cell receptor beta chains below, sequenced in a study of neurological immune-mediated disorders. TCRdb reprocessed the 5' RACE reads via MiXCR and lists one record per CDR3 protein. The data contain tens of thousands of distinct CDR3 sequences, under 3.5% of them seen just once; the ten biggest clones take up roughly 3.7%. Sequencing was done on a sample of PBMCs. These receptors came from a man aged 35 to 55 with multiple sclerosis.

This clonotype was observed a few times. The chain uses TRBV5-5 and TRBJ2-7; 7 bases map to TRBD1. The CDR3 extends over 15 amino acids. Germline values: CDR1 SGHKS, CDR2 YYEKEE (reference sequence). V lost 5 bases to trimming and J lost 7 bases; unmatched junction nucleotides: 15. CDR3 coding DNA: TGTGCCAGCAGTCTTACTGGGACAGAGCCCATAGAGCAGTACTTC. Protein: CASSLTGTEPIEQYF.

Ten or more counts support this clonotype. The chain has TRBV20-1 and TRBJ1-3; tentative D call: TRBD1 (5 bases). Germline values: CDR1 DFQATT, CDR2 SNEGSKA (reference sequence). This CDR3 has 14 amino acids. V was pared by 3 bases and J by 2 bases, with 11 bases between. CDR3 DNA: TGCAGTGCTAGCATTCCGGGGGCTGGAAACACCATATATTTT. Protein product: CSASIPGAGNTIYF.

This clonotype was detected ten times or more. The chain carries TRBV5-8 and TRBJ2-5; no clear D. V was pared by 9 bases and J by 1 base, with 10 bases between. Per germline, CDR1 SGHTS and CDR2 YDEGEE. CDR3 size: 12 residues. The CDR3 DNA reads as TGTGCCACTCAGGAGCCCCAAGAGACCCAGTACTTC. Translated: CATQEPQETQYF.

This clonotype was found many times. The chain uses TRBV12-3 or TRBV12-4 and TRBJ1-5; the D is unclear. Trimming took off 2 bases at V and 4 bases at J, with 9 bases between the two ends. This CDR3 is built from 14 residues. The CDR3 DNA reads as TGTGCCAGCAGTTTAACAGCCTTGAATCAGCCCCAGCATTTT. It is translated as CASSLTALNQPQHF.

J is TRBJ2-7 and V is TRBV7-8; 7 bases map to TRBD1. CDR1 is SGHVS and CDR2 is FQNEAQ in the germline V gene. J gave up 3 bases and V 3 bases, and 5 bases lay outside the gene matches. This CDR3 region has 14 residues. CDR3: CASSFGQVGYEQYF. The CDR3 DNA reads TGTGCCAGCAGCTTTGGACAGGTTGGCTACGAGCAGTACTTC. The complete variable domain, with remaining parts taken from reference TRBV7-8 and TRBJ2-7, reads GAGVSQSPRYKVAKRGQDVALRCDPISGHVSLFWYQQALGQGPEFLTYFQNEAQLDKSGLPSDRFFAERPEGSVSTLKIQRTQQEDSAVYLCASSFGQVGYEQYFGPGTRLTVT.

This clonotype was detected ten times or more. The J gene is TRBJ2-1, the V gene TRBV29-1, with TRBD2 matching 10 bases. The CDR3 runs 12 residues. V dropped 7 bases and J dropped 8; count of bases not matched to a gene: 5. Germline lookup yields CDR1 SQVTM and CDR2 ANQGSEA. CDR3 nucleotide sequence: TGCAGCGCCACTAGCGGGACGTATGAGCAGTTCTTC. It is translated as CSATSGTYEQFF.

There are many counts of this clonotype. Relative to the germline gene, one junction end is altered; a read error may explain this. J is TRBJ1-5 and V is TRBV24-1, with 8 bases identical to TRBD1. The CDR3 extends over 14 amino acids. The V gene's germline CDR1 is KGHDR and CDR2 SFDVKD. The CDR3 reads CATSGTGSNKTQNF. In nucleotides, the CDR3 is TGTGCCACCAGTGGGACAGGGAGCAATAAGACCCAGAATTTT.

A remark on this clonotype: Being one base from a much bigger clone, this may be a read error. The chain carries TRBV12-3 or TRBV12-4 and TRBJ1-1; D gene ambiguous. The V gene lost 5 bases and the J gene lost 8 bases, with 18 bases spanning the gap. The CDR3 loop spans 14 amino acids. The CDR3 sequence: CASSITGKGGEAFF. The CDR3 DNA reads as TGTGCCAGCAGTATAACCGGGAAAGGAGGGGAAGCTTTCTTT.

This clonotype was observed many times. The chain is built from TRBV7-9 and TRBJ2-3; 12 bases map to TRBD2. From germline, CDR1 is SEHNR and CDR2 FQNEAQ (reference sequence). V trimming: 6 bases; J trimming: 5 bases; junction bases outside the gene matches: 3. The CDR3 is made up of 14 amino acids. DNA for the CDR3: TGTGCCAGCAGTCTAGCGGGGGGGCAAGATACGCAGTATTTT. Residues: CASSLAGGQDTQYF.

This clonotype occurred many times. J is TRBJ2-5 and V is TRBV5-1; D may correspond to TRBD1 or TRBD2 (6 bases each). Trimming pared 4 bases from V and 2 bases from J, leaving 15 bases between. CDR3 length: 15 residues. The germline V gene encodes CDR1 SGHRS and CDR2 YFSETQ. The CDR3 spells CASSLYGGKQETQYF. The CDR3 DNA follows: TGCGCCAGCAGCCTCTACGGGGGCAAGCAAGAGACCCAGTACTTC.

This clonotype was detected ten times or more. The J gene is TRBJ1-2, the V gene TRBV5-1; 7 bases are shared with TRBD1. Germline V lookup: CDR1 SGHRS, CDR2 YFSETQ. This CDR3 has 15 amino acids. J was trimmed by 3 bases and V by 3 bases; bases with no gene match: 8. In nucleotides, the CDR3 is TGCGCCAGCAGCTGGGGGACAGCTCCGGACTATGGCTACACCTTC. This encodes CASSWGTAPDYGYTF.

This clonotype has at least ten counts. The rearrangement links TRBV25-1 to TRBJ2-1, with D possibly called TRBD1 or TRBD2 (6 bases each). V lost 5 bases and J 9 bases, leaving 20 bases between the germline ends. Germline CDR1 MGHDK, CDR2 SYGVNS. CDR3 length: 15 residues. The CDR3 is CASSPLPRTAGEQFF. The CDR3 coding sequence is TGTGCCAGCAGTCCACTCCCCCGGACAGCGGGTGAGCAGTTCTTC.

At least ten counts were recorded for this clonotype. The chain has TRBV9 and TRBJ2-3; 10 bases align to TRBD2. J gave up 1 base and V 2 bases, and 4 bases lay outside the gene matches. The CDR3 runs 16 residues. Germline assignment: CDR1 SGDLS and CDR2 YYNGEE. CDR3 sequence (DNA): TGTGCCAGCAGCGTCGCCGGGACTAGCGGCACAGATACGCAGTATTTT. As protein: CASSVAGTSGTDTQYF.

This clonotype was detected ten times or more. This chain links TRBV20-1 with TRBJ2-5; 7 nucleotides line up with TRBD1. The CDR3 has 16 residues. Germline V gene lookup returns CDR1 DFQATT and CDR2 SNEGSKA (reference sequence). V shed 0 bases, J shed 2 bases, and the junction held 9 bases outside the gene matches. CDR3 nucleotide sequence: TGCAGTGCTAGAGATTTGCCCGGGACAGTGCAAGAGACCCAGTACTTC. Its translation is CSARDLPGTVQETQYF.

This clonotype was seen at least ten times. V gene TRBV5-1 combines with J gene TRBJ1-1; 8 bases are shared with TRBD1. The CDR3 is made up of 14 amino acids. Germline lookup yields CDR1 SGHRS and CDR2 YFSETQ. V shed 2 bases and J 3 bases; nucleotides not matched to a gene: 3. CDR3 region: CASSLGQGHTEAFF. CDR3 DNA: TGCGCCAGCAGCTTAGGACAGGGCCACACTGAAGCTTTCTTT.

In this sample, this clonotype turned up many times. This sequence joins TRBV28 and TRBJ1-5, with D unclear. Germline-derived CDR1 and CDR2 are MDHEN and SYDVKM. The V and J ends lost 3 bases and 7 bases respectively, with 7 bases between them. This CDR3 spans 12 amino acids. The DNA for the CDR3 is TGTGCCAGCAGTTTTTCAGGACAGCCCCAGCATTTT. Translation: CASSFSGQPQHF.

This clonotype has at least ten counts. This chain joins TRBV12-3 or TRBV12-4 and TRBJ1-1, with no clear D. CDR3 size: 13 residues. V was clipped by 6 bases and J by 2 bases, with 10 bases between them. The CDR3 DNA sequence: TGTGCCAGCAGCCCAACAGCAAACACTGAAGCTTTCTTT. Protein: CASSPTANTEAFF.

This clonotype was detected many times. This sequence joins TRBV7-2 and TRBJ2-3; 10 bases match TRBD2. The germline gives CDR1 SGHTA, CDR2 FQGNSA. The V and J ends lost 4 bases and 6 bases, in that order; junction bases with no gene match: 7. This CDR3 comprises 15 residues. Here the CDR3 reads CASSSASGRRDTQYF. The CDR3 region has the DNA TGTGCCAGCAGCTCAGCTAGCGGGAGAAGGGATACGCAGTATTTT.

Ten or more counts support this clonotype. This chain connects TRBV7-2 to TRBJ1-6, with unresolved D. The CDR3 sequence is 13 residues long. V was pared by 5 bases and J by 7 bases, with 9 bases between. Germline-derived CDR1 and CDR2 are SGHTA and FQGNSA. The CDR3 nucleotides are TGTGCCAGCAGCCTTCACGGGAATTCACCCCTCCACTTT. This encodes CASSLHGNSPLHF. Looking up the rest from reference TRBV7-2 and TRBJ1-6 gives the full variable domain: GAGVSQSPSNKVTEKGKDVELRCDPISGHTALYWYRQSLGQGLEFLIYFQGNSAPDKSGLPSDRFSAERTGGSVSTLTIQRTQQEDSAVYLCASSLHGNSPLHFGNGTRLTVT.

This clonotype was counted many times. V and J are TRBV20-1 and TRBJ2-7, with TRBD2 identical over 12 bases. CDR3 length equals 14 residues. CDR1 and CDR2 (germline): DFQATT, SNEGSKA (reference sequence). V dropped 1 base and J dropped 6; count of bases not matched to a gene: 4. CDR3 DNA: TGCAGTGCTAGAGGACTAGCGGGAGTAGCCGAGCAGTACTTC. Its protein product is CSARGLAGVAEQYF.

This clonotype has only a few counts. A much larger clonotype is one base distant, so this may be a read error. This chain uses TRBV30 with TRBJ2-4; 10 nucleotides align to TRBD2. The CDR3 runs 16 residues. The V gene's germline CDR1 is GTSNPN and CDR2 SVGIG (reference sequence). CDR3 sequence reads: CAWSALGSGREKIQYF. The CDR3 DNA is TGTGCCTGGAGTGCCCTGGGGAGCGGGAGGGAAAAAATTCAGTACTTC.

At least ten counts were recorded for this clonotype. This sequence joins TRBV12-3 or TRBV12-4 and TRBJ2-7; D is possibly TRBD1 or TRBD2 (5 bases each). CDR3 length: 13 residues. The ends were cut back, 3 bases at V and 0 bases at J, with 6 bases in the middle. CDR3 nucleotide sequence: TGTGCCAGCAGTTTTGGGGGCTCCTACGAGCAGTACTTC. Translated: CASSFGGSYEQYF.